Below are 30 T cell receptor beta chains sequenced from a single sample in a study of blood T cells in healthy people across ages. A second 7 to 11 cycle PCR used barcoded and J-beta primers. TCRdb used MiXCR to reprocess the 5' RACE reads, holding one entry per CDR3 protein. Of about 800,000 distinct CDR3 sequences in the sample, roughly 60% are singletons; the top ten hold roughly 22%. The source material was blood. These receptors originate from a young man in good health.

Points on this clonotype: At one boundary the junction diverges from the germline segment, which might be a read error. The chain couples TRBV7-2 to TRBJ2-5; possibly TRBD1 or TRBD2 for D (6 bases each). CDR1 is SGHTA, CDR2 FQGNSA, per germline. The CDR3 runs to 14 residues. Here the CDR3 reads CASSHWGAGEAQYF. The CDR3 nucleotides are TGTGCCAGCAGCCATTGGGGGGCTGGAGAGGCCCAGTACTTC.

This clonotype turned up a few times. V usage is TRBV4-2 and J usage is TRBJ1-1; weak D call: TRBD1 (6 bases). This CDR3 comprises 16 residues. In germline, CDR1 is LGHNA, CDR2 YNFKEQ. V was clipped by 3 bases and J by 3 bases, with 17 bases between them. The CDR3 loop is CASSHGMRGADTEAFF. The CDR3 coding sequence is TGTGCCAGCAGCCACGGAATGCGGGGGGCGGACACTGAAGCTTTCTTT.

This clonotype was observed at least ten times. The chain combines TRBV12-3 or TRBV12-4 with TRBJ2-3; weak D call: TRBD1 (6 bases). Trimming pared 2 bases from V and 2 bases from J, leaving 11 bases between. This CDR3 has 15 amino acids. CDR3 residues: CASSLQGRLTDTQYF. The CDR3, as DNA: TGTGCCAGCAGTTTACAGGGGAGACTCACAGATACGCAGTATTTT.

This chain joins TRBV10-3 and TRBJ2-5, with D perhaps matching TRBD1 (6 bases). The germline CDR1 and CDR2 sequences are ENHRY and SYGVKD. The V gene lost 6 bases and the J gene lost 1 base, with 9 bases spanning the gap. CDR3 size: 13 residues. The CDR3, as DNA: TGTGCCATCAGGCCGGACAGCCAAGAGACCCAGTACTTC. This gives the protein CAIRPDSQETQYF.

In this sample, this clonotype turned up a few times. This chain links TRBV29-1 with TRBJ2-3; 8 positions agree with TRBD2. V trimming: 0 bases; J trimming: 5 bases; junction bases outside the gene matches: 4. The CDR3 contains 14 residues. The V gene's germline CDR1 is SQVTM and CDR2 ANQGSEA. CDR3 sequence (DNA): TGCAGCGTTGAAGATGGACGGGAGGGAGATACGCAGTATTTT. It yields the protein CSVEDGREGDTQYF.

The chain employs TRBV6-6 and TRBJ2-7, with 9 bases aligning to TRBD1. From germline, CDR1 is MNHNY and CDR2 SVGAGI (reference sequence). V lost 4 bases and J lost 2; bases outside the gene matches: 6. This CDR3 spans 15 amino acids. CDR3 sequence reads: CASSSVDRGAYEQYF. The DNA for the CDR3 is TGTGCCAGCAGTTCTGTGGACAGGGGAGCCTACGAGCAGTACTTC.

This chain uses TRBV14 with TRBJ2-1, with a tentative D call TRBD2 (5 bases). The CDR3 loop spans 15 amino acids. V lost 6 bases, J lost 1 base, and 13 bases lay in between. Germline values: CDR1 SGHDN, CDR2 FVKESK. CDR3 sequence reads: CASRKTGNSYNEQFF. The CDR3 DNA reads as TGTGCCAGCAGAAAAACCGGGAATTCCTACAATGAGCAGTTCTTC.

The chain combines TRBV25-1 with TRBJ1-2; no definite D call. This CDR3 is built from 14 residues. V gave up 1 base and J gave up 8 bases, with 14 bases separating them. Germline V gene sequence: CDR1 MGHDK, CDR2 SYGVNS. The CDR3 DNA follows: TGTGCCAGCAGTGAATTGTGGGGAGTAGGGGGCTACACCTTC. Protein: CASSELWGVGGYTF.

This chain uses TRBV5-1 with TRBJ2-5, with D tentatively TRBD2 (5 bases). The J call may be in error: the DNA end matches TRBJ2-7 better. The germline CDR1 and CDR2 sequences are SGHRS and YFSETQ. The CDR3 sequence is 13 residues long. CDR3 loop: CASTPGPGGEQYF. The CDR3 DNA follows: TGCGCCAGTACTCCGGGCCCAGGAGGCGAGCAGTACTTC.

This chain connects TRBV7-2 to TRBJ2-4; possibly TRBD1 or TRBD2 for D (6 bases each). The J call is in doubt because the DNA end fits TRBJ2-7 better. Germline V CDR1 and CDR2: SGHTA, FQGNSA. The CDR3 totals 15 residues. The CDR3 sequence: CASSLVVSGEDEQYF. In DNA form, the CDR3 reads TGTGCCAGCAGCTTAGTGGTTTCAGGGGAGGACGAGCAGTACTTC.

The chain couples TRBV28 to TRBJ2-5; TRBD2 aligns across 11 bases. The germline CDR1 and CDR2 sequences are MDHEN and SYDVKM. CDR3 length equals 14 residues. Germline trimming cut 6 bases from V and 11 bases from J; bases unmatched to any gene: 11. CDR3 coding DNA: TGTGCCAGCAGGCCTGCACTAGCGGGAGATCCTCAGTACTTC. Protein product: CASRPALAGDPQYF.

This clonotype occurred a few times. CDR3 protein: CASSPGQAYNEQFF. In DNA form, the CDR3 reads TGTGCCAGCAGCCCTGGACAGGCTTACAATGAGCAGTTCTTC. The chain joins TRBV6-5 to TRBJ2-1; 7 nucleotides agree with TRBD1. The CDR3 sequence is 14 residues long. Germline CDR1 and CDR2: MNHEY and SVGAGI. J was trimmed by 4 bases and V by 6 bases; bases with no gene match: 6.

The chain uses TRBV7-2 and TRBJ1-2, with a possible D match to TRBD1 (5 bases). Trimming stripped 3 bases from V and 0 bases from J, with 17 bases between. Germline assignment: CDR1 SGHTA and CDR2 FQGNSA. The CDR3 is made up of 17 amino acids. The CDR3 coding sequence is TGTGCCAGCAGCTTTCGAAACAGTGCAGGGCCTAACTATGGCTACACCTTC. Translating it yields CASSFRNSAGPNYGYTF.

The V and J genes are TRBV7-2 and TRBJ1-6; tentative D call: TRBD1 (5 bases). V was pared by 5 bases and J by 7 bases, with 12 bases between. This CDR3 has 14 amino acids. The germline gives CDR1 SGHTA, CDR2 FQGNSA. For the CDR3, the DNA is TGTGCCAGCAGCCAGATAAGACAGAATTCACCCCTCCACTTT. Protein sequence: CASSQIRQNSPLHF.

This chain links TRBV5-6 with TRBJ2-1; 7 bases fit TRBD1. Looked up from germline, CDR1 is SGHDT and CDR2 is YYEEEE. Germline trimming cut 8 bases from V and 8 bases from J; bases unmatched to any gene: 13. CDR3 length: 14 residues. CDR3 coding DNA: TGTGCCAGTAGTGACAGGGCCCCTGTCTATGAGCAGTTCTTC. Translating it yields CASSDRAPVYEQFF.

V usage is TRBV28 and J usage is TRBJ2-6; 7 bases map to TRBD2. This CDR3 is built from 16 residues. The germline CDR1 and CDR2 sequences are MDHEN and SYDVKM. V lost 4 bases, J lost 1 base, and 4 bases stayed unmatched. The CDR3 region has the DNA TGTGCCAGCAGTTCGCGGACTAGTTCTGGGGCCAACGTCCTGACTTTC. It yields the protein CASSSRTSSGANVLTF.

The chain recombines TRBV4-2 with TRBJ2-1; 8 positions match TRBD2. J gave up 4 bases and V 4 bases, and 6 bases lay outside the gene matches. CDR3 length: 15 amino acids. Germline CDR1 reads LGHNA; CDR2 reads YNFKEQ. DNA for the CDR3: TGTGCCAGCAGCCCCGAGCGGGAGCGGTACAATGAGCAGTTCTTC. This sequence encodes CASSPERERYNEQFF.

This clonotype turned up a few times. The chain is built from TRBV7-3 and TRBJ2-1; the match to TRBD2 covers 13 bases. The length of the CDR3 is 16 residues. V was pared by 4 bases and J by 6 bases, with 6 bases of the junction left unmatched. Germline V gene sequence: CDR1 SGHTA, CDR2 FQGTGA. The CDR3 nucleotides read TGTGCCAGCAGCTCCAAAGGGACTAGCGGGATCAATGAGCAGTTCTTC. The encoded protein is CASSSKGTSGINEQFF. The variable domain in full, completed from reference TRBV7-3 and TRBJ2-1, reads GAGVSQTPSNKVTEKGKYVELRCDPISGHTALYWYRQSLGQGPEFLIYFQGTGAADDSGLPNDRFFAVRPEGSVSTLKIQRTERGDSAVYLCASSSKGTSGINEQFFGPGTRLTVL.

The chain combines TRBV2 with TRBJ2-5; possibly TRBD1 for D (6 bases). V dropped 9 bases and J dropped 6 bases, with 14 bases sitting between them. Germline lookup yields CDR1 SNHLY and CDR2 FYNNEI. There are 12 residues in the CDR3. The CDR3 protein is CASKGDGQTQYF. The CDR3, as DNA: TGTGCCAGTAAGGGGGACGGGCAGACCCAGTACTTC.

A single count supports this clonotype. The V call is TRBV12-3 or TRBV12-4, the J call TRBJ1-6; maybe TRBD1 (6 bases). The V end was cut by 8 bases, the J end by 7 bases, with 9 bases between. CDR3 length equals 12 residues. This CDR3 is CASGTPNSPLHF. As DNA, the CDR3 is TGTGCCAGCGGGACACCAAATTCACCCCTCCACTTT.

The V and J genes are TRBV6-6 and TRBJ1-2; TRBD1 might be the D (5 bases). The germline V and J ends were trimmed by 0 bases and 3 bases, with 14 bases remaining between them. The germline V gene has CDR1 MNHNY and CDR2 SVGAGI (reference sequence). This CDR3 has 16 amino acids. CDR3 sequence reads: CASSYSNAGSDYGYTF. As DNA, the CDR3 is TGTGCCAGCAGTTACTCGAACGCAGGGAGTGACTATGGCTACACCTTC.

The V call is TRBV10-3, the J call TRBJ1-2, with 7 bases identical to TRBD1. Looked up from germline, CDR1 is ENHRY and CDR2 is SYGVKD. The CDR3 consists of 15 residues. V shed 4 bases, J shed 3 bases, and the junction held 8 bases outside the gene matches. Here the CDR3 reads CAISARQGGDYGYTF. CDR3 coding DNA: TGTGCCATCAGTGCCCGACAGGGCGGTGACTATGGCTACACCTTC.

This clonotype is a singleton in its sample. This chain connects TRBV15 to TRBJ2-5; D gene unclear. V was trimmed by 0 bases and J by 5 bases, leaving 13 bases between them. CDR1 LNHNV and CDR2 YYDKDF come from the germline V gene (reference sequence). The CDR3 has 15 residues. This CDR3 is CATSRDGGDWETQYF. DNA of the CDR3: TGTGCCACCAGCAGAGATGGCGGCGACTGGGAGACCCAGTACTTC.

This clonotype was detected once. The CDR3 DNA reads as TGCAGCGTTGGAGCAGGGTTTCACTACGAGCAGTTCTTC. Its protein is CSVGAGFHYEQFF. The V call is TRBV29-1, the J call TRBJ2-1, with D maybe TRBD1 (5 bases). Trimming left V 4 bases short and J 10 bases short, with 17 bases between. The V gene's germline CDR1 is SQVTM and CDR2 ANQGSEA. This CDR3 comprises 13 residues.

The rearrangement uses TRBV20-1 and TRBJ2-3; 12 bases map to TRBD2. Germline CDR1 DFQATT, CDR2 SNEGSKA (reference sequence). V trimming: 6 bases; J trimming: 0 bases; junction bases outside the gene matches: 4. The length of the CDR3 is 15 residues. In nucleotides, the CDR3 is TGCAGTGCCTGGACTAGCGGGGACAGCACAGATACGCAGTATTTT. Its translation: CSAWTSGDSTDTQYF.

This clonotype was seen at least ten times. The chain couples TRBV20-1 to TRBJ1-2; D uncertain. Germline V gene sequence: CDR1 DFQATT, CDR2 SNEGSKA (reference sequence). The CDR3 runs to 14 residues. Trimming removed 2 bases from V and 6 bases from J, with 16 bases in between. The CDR3 nucleotides read TGCAGTGCTAGAACGGACGCAGTATCTGATGGCTACACCTTC. Translating it yields CSARTDAVSDGYTF.

Regarding this clonotype: This sequence may be a read error, since a much larger clone differs from it by one base. J is TRBJ2-5 and V is TRBV5-1; 8 bases agree with TRBD2. V lost 2 bases, J lost 1 base, and 4 bases stayed unmatched. Per the germline V gene, CDR1 is SGHRS and CDR2 is YFSETQ. The CDR3 contains 15 residues. The CDR3 DNA reads TGCGCCAGCAGCTTCCGCGGGGGGCCCCAAGAGACCCAGTACTTC. As protein: CASSFRGGPQETQYF. Full variable domain (rest looked up from reference TRBV5-1 and TRBJ2-5): KAGVTQTPRYLIKTRGQQVTLSCSPISGHRSVSWYQQTPGQGLQFLFEYFSETQRNKGNFPGRFSGRQFSNSRSEMNVSTLELGDSALYLCASSFRGGPQETQYFGPGTRLLVL.

This clonotype was seen only a few times. This CDR3 reads CATGTDSYEQYF. The CDR3 nucleotides read TGTGCCACCGGGACGGACTCCTACGAGCAGTACTTC. The chain couples TRBV6-1 to TRBJ2-7; D is tentatively TRBD1 or TRBD2 (5 bases each). Germline V gives CDR1 MNHNS, CDR2 SASEGT. The CDR3 has 12 amino acids. The germline V and J ends were trimmed by 10 bases and 0 bases, with 10 bases remaining between them.

Ten or more counts support this clonotype. The chain recombines TRBV4-3 with TRBJ2-1, with D possibly TRBD1 on 6 matching bases. This CDR3 is built from 15 residues. Trimming took 0 bases from V and 0 from J, leaving 6 bases between them. In germline, CDR1 is LGHNA, CDR2 YSLEER. The CDR3 DNA reads TGCGCCAGCAGCCAAGAAGGGGGCTCCTACAATGAGCAGTTCTTC. It translates to CASSQEGGSYNEQFF.

The V gene is TRBV4-3, the J gene TRBJ2-1, with TRBD2 matching 9 bases. The CDR3 is made up of 17 amino acids. V gave up 3 bases and J gave up 1 base; unmatched junction bases: 7. CDR1 is LGHNA and CDR2 is YSLEER in the germline V gene. The CDR3 sequence is CASSQWVTSGSYNEQFF. CDR3 DNA: TGCGCCAGCAGCCAGTGGGTAACTAGCGGGTCCTACAATGAGCAGTTCTTC.